Listed here are 27 T cell receptor beta chains from one sample, sequenced in a study of blood T cell repertoires in COVID-19. Assay: immunoSEQ multiplex PCR; the TCRdb copy retains only in-frame clones and omits some. The data show about 100,000 clones, around 85% seen once. Sequences were obtained from peripheral blood. The receptors shown here come from a human donor in a cohort sampled during active COVID-19.

This clone has a single count. Here the CDR3 reads CASSLVIGEAFF. CDR3 nucleotide sequence: TGTGCCAGCAGCTTAGTTATCGGTGAAGCTTTCTTT. The rearrangement uses TRBV7-9 and TRBJ1-1; D is unclear. Trimming left V 1 base short and J 7 bases short, with 7 bases between. Germline lookup yields CDR1 SEHNR and CDR2 FQNEAQ (reference sequence). The CDR3 extends over 12 amino acids.

The V gene is TRBV11-2, the J gene TRBJ2-1; the match to TRBD1 covers 7 bases. Germline lookup yields CDR1 SGHAT and CDR2 FQNNGV. With 1 base clipped from V and 0 bases from J, the junction kept 6 bases outside the gene matches. This CDR3 contains 17 residues. The chain's CDR3 is CASSLGRGPVSYNEQFF. The CDR3 DNA reads as TGTGCCAGCAGCTTAGGAAGGGGGCCAGTCTCCTACAATGAGCAGTTCTTC.

V gene TRBV9 combines with J gene TRBJ2-3, with a possible D match to TRBD2 (5 bases). Deletions cut 0 bases from V and 0 bases from J, with 14 bases between. This CDR3 is built from 17 residues. Germline CDR1 is SGDLS and CDR2 is YYNGEE. CDR3 in amino acids: CASSVGGLTTSTDTQYF. CDR3 bases: TGTGCCAGCAGCGTAGGCGGGCTCACAACTAGCACAGATACGCAGTATTTT. Together with reference TRBV9 and TRBJ2-3, the CDR3 gives the full variable domain: DSGVTQTPKHLITATGQRVTLRCSPRSGDLSVYWYQQSLDQGLQFLIQYYNGEERAKGNILERFSAQQFPDLHSELNLSSLELGDSALYFCASSVGGLTTSTDTQYFGPGTRLTVL.

This clone was detected a few times. The V call is TRBV5-1, the J call TRBJ1-3, with D uncertain. The V end lost 0 bases, the J end lost 0 bases, and 7 bases lay between the germline ends. The CDR3 extends over 15 amino acids. Germline-derived CDR1 and CDR2 are SGHRS and YFSETQ. CDR3 amino acids: CASSLDGASGNTIYF. CDR3 coding DNA: TGCGCCAGCAGCTTGGACGGTGCCTCTGGAAACACCATATATTTT.

V gene TRBV12-3 or TRBV12-4 combines with J gene TRBJ2-7; no clear D gene. Between the trimmed V and J ends, which lost 1 base and 4 bases, there was a span of 8 bases. The length of the CDR3 is 13 residues. Written as DNA, the CDR3 is TGTGCCAGCAGTTTAGGCAGTTTTTACGAGCAGTACTTC. It encodes CASSLGSFYEQYF.

About this clone: Other DNA sequences of this sample code for an identical CDR3. V is TRBV6-5 and J is TRBJ2-7, with 7 bases fitting TRBD1. CDR3 size: 15 residues. The trim removed 0 bases at V and 3 bases at J, leaving 5 bases unmatched. CDR1 and CDR2 from the germline V gene are MNHEY and SVGAGI. The DNA of the CDR3 is TGTGCCAGCAGTTACTCGAACAGGGGCCTCTACGAGCAGTACTTC. This encodes CASSYSNRGLYEQYF.

CDR3 protein: CASKLGQADTGELFF. The CDR3 DNA reads TGTGCCTCTAAACTTGGGCAGGCCGACACCGGGGAGCTGTTTTTT. The chain couples TRBV27 to TRBJ2-2; D is undetermined. V lost 11 bases, J lost 3 bases, and 19 bases lay in between. This CDR3 is 15 amino acids long. In germline, CDR1 is MNHEY, CDR2 SMNVEV (reference sequence).

As for this clone: This CDR3 is also generated by other DNA sequences in the sample. The chain couples TRBV7-2 to TRBJ1-1; D is possibly TRBD1 (5 bases). V lost 5 bases to trimming and J lost 8 bases, with 12 bases between them. Germline-derived CDR1 and CDR2 are SGHTA and FQGNSA. CDR3 length: 12 amino acids. Written as DNA, the CDR3 is TGTGCCAGCAGCCCATGGGGGGGGGAAGCTTTCTTT. Its translation is CASSPWGGEAFF. Filled out from reference TRBV7-2 and TRBJ1-1, the complete variable domain reads GAGVSQSPSNKVTEKGKDVELRCDPISGHTALYWYRQSLGQGLEFLIYFQGNSAPDKSGLPSDRFSAERTGGSVSTLTIQRTQQEDSAVYLCASSPWGGEAFFGQGTRLTVV.

V usage is TRBV4-1 and J usage is TRBJ1-6; 9 nucleotides agree with TRBD1. The CDR3 length is 16 residues. Unmatched junction bases numbered 9, after V lost 3 bases and J lost 9 bases. The V gene's germline CDR1 is MGHRA and CDR2 YSYEKL. In nucleotides, the CDR3 is TGCGCCAGCAGCCAGGTCGGGACAGGGTTGGGTTCACCCCTCCACTTT. This translates into CASSQVGTGLGSPLHF.

The rearrangement links TRBV7-2 to TRBJ2-7, with 12 bases lining up with TRBD1. The CDR3 length is 15 residues. Germline V lookup: CDR1 SGHTA, CDR2 FQGNSA. V shed 3 bases and J 3 bases; nucleotides not matched to a gene: 3. Here the CDR3 reads CASSFGTGGLYEQYF. The CDR3 coding sequence is TGTGCCAGCAGCTTCGGGACAGGGGGCCTCTACGAGCAGTACTTC.

The chain employs TRBV7-9 and TRBJ2-5, with 9 positions matching TRBD2. Trimming removed 2 bases from V and 5 bases from J; junction bases left unmatched: 3. The CDR3 covers 14 residues. Germline assignment: CDR1 SEHNR and CDR2 FQNEAQ (reference sequence). CDR3 in amino acids: CASSLLAGRETQYF. The CDR3 DNA follows: TGTGCCAGCAGCTTACTAGCGGGGCGGGAGACCCAGTACTTC.

This clone was recorded once. The chain has TRBV2 and TRBJ1-1, with TRBD1 identical over 7 bases. The germline V gene encodes CDR1 SNHLY and CDR2 FYNNEI. The CDR3 totals 16 residues. After removal of 7 bases from V and 6 bases from J, the junction contained 17 bases not matched to a gene. DNA of the CDR3: TGTGCCAGCAAGGGGACAGACCCTACACCTCCCTCTGAAGCTTTCTTT. This sequence encodes CASKGTDPTPPSEAFF.

The chain has TRBV5-4 and TRBJ2-1, with 13 bases identical to TRBD2. CDR3 size: 17 residues. Germline trimming cut 4 bases from V and 1 base from J; bases unmatched to any gene: 5. From germline, CDR1 is SGHNT and CDR2 YYREEE (reference sequence). CDR3 nucleotide sequence: TGTGCCAGCAGCCAGGGACTAGCGGGATCGTCCTACAATGAGCAGTTCTTC. This translates into CASSQGLAGSSYNEQFF.

The chain is built from TRBV19 and TRBJ1-5; D remains unclear. The CDR3 runs 15 residues. Germline CDR1 and CDR2: LNHDA and SQIVND (reference sequence). V shed 3 bases and J shed 3 bases, with 12 bases lying between them. The CDR3 reads CASSIRGDYNQPQHF. CDR3 nucleotides: TGTGCCAGTAGTATTCGAGGAGACTACAATCAGCCCCAGCATTTT.

This chain connects TRBV19 to TRBJ1-2; possibly TRBD1 for D (5 bases). This CDR3 comprises 15 residues. The V gene lost 8 bases and the J gene lost 0 bases, with 16 bases spanning the gap. The germline V gene has CDR1 LNHDA and CDR2 SQIVND (reference sequence). CDR3 in amino acids: CASSQGGLANYGYTF. CDR3 nucleotide sequence: TGTGCCAGTTCCCAGGGCGGTCTGGCTAACTATGGCTACACCTTC.

This rearrangement joins TRBV5-5 to TRBJ1-1, with D maybe TRBD1 (6 bases). With 4 bases removed from V and 2 bases from J, the gap between germline ends came to 18 bases. Germline CDR1 is SGHKS and CDR2 is YYEKEE (reference sequence). This CDR3 spans 16 amino acids. The CDR3 loop is CASSKPTGLLNTEAFF. The CDR3 DNA reads as TGTGCCAGCAGCAAACCTACAGGGCTCCTAAACACTGAAGCTTTCTTT.

V and J are TRBV5-1 and TRBJ1-1; D is perhaps TRBD1 (6 bases). Germline values: CDR1 SGHRS, CDR2 YFSETQ. V dropped 4 bases and J dropped 4 bases, with 20 bases sitting between them. The CDR3 length is 16 residues. The CDR3 coding sequence is TGCGCCAGCAGCGTCACTCCGGGTACAGGGACCACTGAAGCTTTCTTT. It yields the protein CASSVTPGTGTTEAFF.

This chain connects TRBV4-3 to TRBJ1-2, with TRBD1 matching 11 bases. The CDR3 covers 15 residues. Germline loops: CDR1 LGHNA, CDR2 YSLEER. The trim removed 4 bases at V and 4 bases at J, leaving 5 bases unmatched. CDR3 DNA: TGCGCCAGCAGCCTTTGGACAGGGGGCCTCTATGGCTACACCTTC. It yields the protein CASSLWTGGLYGYTF.

In its sample, this clone was seen once. The chain links TRBV18 to TRBJ1-2; TRBD1 is a possible D gene (6 bases). CDR3 length: 18 residues. In germline, CDR1 is KGHSH, CDR2 LQKENI. V was pared by 3 bases and J by 0 bases, with 20 bases between. The CDR3 region is CASSPLYLTGQSNYGYTF. The CDR3 region has the DNA TGTGCCAGCTCACCTCTGTATCTAACAGGGCAATCTAACTATGGCTACACCTTC.

The V and J genes are TRBV7-2 and TRBJ2-5; 8 bases fit TRBD2. This CDR3 has 14 residues. V shed 1 base and J 2 bases; nucleotides not matched to a gene: 0. The germline CDR1 and CDR2 sequences are SGHTA and FQGNSA. CDR3: CASSLGLAQETQYF. CDR3 nucleotides: TGTGCCAGCAGCTTAGGACTAGCGCAAGAGACCCAGTACTTC.

This chain uses TRBV5-1 with TRBJ2-7; 7 nucleotides agree with TRBD1. Looked up from germline, CDR1 is SGHRS and CDR2 is YFSETQ. CDR3 length: 14 amino acids. The J segment lost 4 bases and the V segment lost 5 bases, leaving 9 bases of the junction unmatched. The CDR3 region has the DNA TGCGCCAGCAGTTACACAGGGGACGGATACGAGCAGTACTTC. This sequence encodes CASSYTGDGYEQYF.

V usage is TRBV4-1 and J usage is TRBJ1-4; 7 bases align to TRBD1. In germline, CDR1 is MGHRA, CDR2 YSYEKL. The V segment lost 6 bases and the J segment 0 bases; nucleotides outside the gene matches: 7. The CDR3 is 16 amino acids. CDR3 loop: CASSPGQIATNEKLFF. Here the CDR3 DNA reads TGCGCCAGCAGTCCGGGACAGATAGCAACTAATGAAAAACTGTTTTTT.

This chain uses TRBV9 with TRBJ2-7; 8 bases match TRBD1. The CDR3 is 15 amino acids. V shed 4 bases and J 2 bases; nucleotides not matched to a gene: 8. CDR1 is SGDLS, CDR2 YYNGEE, per germline. The CDR3 region is CASSPQGQVPYEQYF. The CDR3 region has the DNA TGTGCCAGCAGCCCTCAGGGACAGGTCCCCTACGAGCAGTACTTC.

The chain employs TRBV18 and TRBJ2-1; unclear D gene. The CDR3 runs to 11 residues. V was clipped by 4 bases and J by 8 bases, with 6 bases between them. Germline CDR1 reads KGHSH; CDR2 reads LQKENI. Written as DNA, the CDR3 is TGTGCCAGCTCACGTATCGATGAGCAGTTCTTC. Translated, it gives CASSRIDEQFF.

The chain is built from TRBV7-8 and TRBJ2-7; 8 positions agree with TRBD2. CDR1 SGHVS and CDR2 FQNEAQ come from the germline V gene. The CDR3 totals 15 residues. The trim removed 5 bases at V and 7 bases at J, leaving 13 bases unmatched. The CDR3 DNA sequence: TGTGCCAGCAGCCAACGAGCGGGAGCAGCTTGGGAGCAGTACTTC. Encoded protein: CASSQRAGAAWEQYF.

The rearrangement links TRBV12-3 or TRBV12-4 to TRBJ1-1, with 8 nucleotides matching TRBD1. The CDR3 extends over 13 amino acids. With V trimmed by 0 bases and J by 11 bases, 5 bases remained unmatched. The CDR3 nucleotides read TGTGCCAGCAGTTTAGCCCTGACAGGGGAGGCTTTCTTT. Its protein product is CASSLALTGEAFF.

The chain joins TRBV18 to TRBJ1-6; D not resolved. V lost 4 bases and J lost 7, with 11 bases in between. This CDR3 contains 14 residues. The germline CDR1 and CDR2 sequences are KGHSH and LQKENI. The CDR3 DNA follows: TGTGCCAGCTCACATACGGGAGTGAATTCACCCCTCCACTTT. Translation gives CASSHTGVNSPLHF.